This T cell receptor (beta chain) was identified during a study of T cells in Graves' hyperthyroidism and ophthalmopathy. The investigators amplified TCR beta CDR3 regions from RNA transcripts. TCR CDR3 underwent first-round RT-PCR with the HTBI primer set. TCRdb re-called the multiplex PCR reads through MiXCR, storing one row per CDR3 protein. This sample has 90,000 to 120,000 distinct CDR3 sequences, with about 17% found just once. 9.5 to 10 ml fresh peripheral blood yielded the PBMCs. At least ten counts were recorded for this clonotype. CDR1 MNHNS and CDR2 SASEGT come from the germline V gene. The CDR3 spans 14 residues. The V gene end was trimmed by 2 bases and the J gene end by 7 bases; junction bases not matched to a gene: 5.

The sequence was collected from a woman aged 45 to 65 with Graves' hyperthyroidism. The chain uses TRBV6-1 and TRBJ2-1; 7 nucleotides line up with TRBD1. The sequenced sample consisted of blood. The CDR3 region is CASSEFGGQNEQFF. In DNA, the CDR3 is TGTGCCAGCAGTGAATTTGGGGGACAGAATGAGCAGTTCTTC.